In its sample, the clone carrying this T cell receptor beta chain ranks as large (0.1 to 1%). Antigen: not known. These data come from a study of circulating CD8 cells and anti-PD-1 response in melanoma. In the study overall: Every 2 weeks, patients got 3 mg/kg nivolumab intravenously. Response groups: complete/partial responders versus stable/progressive non-responders. Study-level findings and limits: Previously treated and treatment-naive patients were pooled together. Published repertoire comparisons used only baseline and M1 samples from a small cohort with few responders.

CDR1 is SQVTM and CDR2 is ANQGSEA in the germline V gene. This CDR3 is built from 11 residues. After removal of 7 bases from V and 4 bases from J, the junction contained 3 bases not matched to a gene. Each library started from approximately 14 ng of total RNA using the QIAseq Immune Repertoire TCR panel. TCRdb fed the reads into MiXCR, producing one record per CDR3 protein. The sample has 150 to 200 distinct CDR3 sequences; about 10% are singletons. Live CD3+CD8+TCRalphabeta+ cells were sorted into four subsets by PD-1 and/or TIGIT. This TCR was sampled from a human donor with melanoma. This specimen was CD8+ T cells from PBMCs, taken at baseline or after one month of anti-PD-1 therapy (not recorded which). The chain joins TRBV29-1 to TRBJ1-2, with TRBD1 identical over 7 bases. CDR3 sequence reads: CSGRDSYGYTF. The CDR3 DNA is TGCAGCGGCCGGGACAGCTATGGCTACACCTTC.